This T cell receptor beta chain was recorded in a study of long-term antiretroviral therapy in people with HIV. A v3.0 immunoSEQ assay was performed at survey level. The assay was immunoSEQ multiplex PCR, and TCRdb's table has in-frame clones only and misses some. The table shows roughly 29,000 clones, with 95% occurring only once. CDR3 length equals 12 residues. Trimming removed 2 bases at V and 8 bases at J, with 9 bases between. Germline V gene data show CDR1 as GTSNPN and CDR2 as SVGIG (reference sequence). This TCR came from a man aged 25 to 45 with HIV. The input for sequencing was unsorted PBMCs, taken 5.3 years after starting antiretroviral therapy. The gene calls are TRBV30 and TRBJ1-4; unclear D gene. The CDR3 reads CAWSPQIEKLFF. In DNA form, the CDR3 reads TGTGCCTGGAGTCCACAGATCGAAAAACTGTTTTTT.